Following are 15 T cell receptor beta chains from one sample sequenced in a study of shared clonotypes between healthy human individuals (dated by TCRdb to 2018 to 2020). The library was built by means of the immunoSEQ multiplex PCR assay. TCRdb stores this immuneACCESS table with in-frame sequences only. Part of the clones is absent; in the studies checked, under half of the shortfall reflects unresolved V genes, and no reason is known for the rest. Counted in this sample were approximately 2.1 million clones; over 90% of them appeared once. The leading ten clones occupy 0.35% to 0.45% of the sample. Source material: naive CD4+ T cells from PBMCs. The cell subset or site tag for this specimen amounts to: CD45RA+ positively selected. All receptors come from a man aged 18 to 30 in good health. Some clones in this sample may be carry-over from other donors' samples.

Concerning this clone: Other DNA variants within this sample encode the same CDR3. The V and J genes are TRBV7-3 and TRBJ2-3, with 10 bases identical to TRBD2. Trimming took 2 bases from V and 1 from J; bases not matched to a gene: 3. Germline CDR1 and CDR2: SGHTA and FQGTGA. The CDR3 length is 16 residues. CDR3 protein: CASSLGLAGGTDTQYF. CDR3 nucleotides: TGTGCCAGCAGCTTAGGCCTAGCGGGAGGCACAGATACGCAGTATTTT.

This chain links TRBV18 with TRBJ2-2; D possibly corresponds to TRBD2 (5 bases). Germline loops: CDR1 KGHSH, CDR2 LQKENI. The CDR3 runs 16 residues. Trimming cost V 4 bases and J 5 bases, with 17 bases left between them. CDR3 DNA: TGTGCCAGCTCACATTTTTCAGTGAGGGAGACCGGGGAGCTGTTTTTT. It translates to CASSHFSVRETGELFF.

The chain joins TRBV5-1 to TRBJ2-4, with 9 bases fitting TRBD2. CDR1 and CDR2 from the germline V gene are SGHRS and YFSETQ. This CDR3 contains 19 residues. Trimming took 4 bases from V and 0 from J; bases not matched to a gene: 14. DNA for the CDR3: TGCGCCAGCAGCCCAGAGACTAGCGGACGACCCCTAGCCAAAAACATTCAGTACTTC. It encodes CASSPETSGRPLAKNIQYF.

V usage is TRBV6-5 and J usage is TRBJ2-7; D remains unclear. Germline V gene lookup returns CDR1 MNHEY and CDR2 SVGAGI. V gave up 0 bases and J gave up 0 bases, with 9 bases separating them. The CDR3 is 15 residues long. For the CDR3, the DNA is TGTGCCAGCAGTTACTCGATCCTCGGCTCCTACGAGCAGTACTTC. Encoded protein: CASSYSILGSYEQYF.

This chain joins TRBV7-8 and TRBJ1-4, with D hard to call. The germline gives CDR1 SGHVS, CDR2 FQNEAQ. The germline V and J ends were trimmed by 5 bases and 8 bases, with 12 bases remaining between them. This CDR3 has 13 amino acids. DNA of the CDR3: TGTGCCAGCAGCCCAGTGGGCGGGGAAAAACTGTTTTTT. Translating gives CASSPVGGEKLFF. Filled out from reference TRBV7-8 and TRBJ1-4, the complete variable domain reads GAGVSQSPRYKVAKRGQDVALRCDPISGHVSLFWYQQALGQGPEFLTYFQNEAQLDKSGLPSDRFFAERPEGSVSTLKIQRTQQEDSAVYLCASSPVGGEKLFFGSGTQLSVL.

This chain joins TRBV30 and TRBJ1-2; D is unclear. V lost 5 bases to trimming and J lost 2 bases, with 18 bases between them. Per germline, CDR1 GTSNPN and CDR2 SVGIG (reference sequence). CDR3 length: 15 residues. The CDR3 DNA reads as TGTGCCTGGGACGGTGTCTTGGGGTCGAACTATGGCTACACCTTC. This translates into CAWDGVLGSNYGYTF.

V usage is TRBV28 and J usage is TRBJ1-1; D is unclear. Germline V gene sequence: CDR1 MDHEN, CDR2 SYDVKM. Deletions cut 11 bases from V and 4 bases from J, with 11 bases between. This CDR3 contains 11 residues. The CDR3 DNA sequence: TGTGCCGTAACCAGGAGCACTGAAGCTTTCTTT. Amino acid sequence: CAVTRSTEAFF.

The J gene is TRBJ2-3, the V gene TRBV7-3, with a tentative D call TRBD2 (6 bases). Deletions cut 8 bases from V and 2 bases from J, with 14 bases between. CDR3 size: 14 residues. Germline V gene sequence: CDR1 SGHTA, CDR2 FQGTGA. CDR3 nucleotide sequence: TGTGCCAGCGGTGGGGCGGGACCCACAGATACGCAGTATTTT. It encodes CASGGAGPTDTQYF.

The rearrangement uses TRBV6-5 and TRBJ2-1, with D hard to call. CDR3 length: 14 amino acids. CDR1 is MNHEY and CDR2 is SVGAGI in the germline V gene. V was cut by 7 bases and J by 0 bases, with 10 bases left in between. The CDR3 spells CASTGRPSYNEQFF. The DNA of the CDR3 is TGTGCCAGCACGGGCCGCCCCTCCTACAATGAGCAGTTCTTC.

The V gene is TRBV16, the J gene TRBJ1-1, with D hard to call. V was pared by 7 bases and J by 5 bases, with 8 bases between. The CDR3 has 11 amino acids. Germline CDR1 and CDR2: KGHSY and FQNENV. The CDR3 DNA reads TGTGCCAGCATCCGGGAAACTGAAGCTTTCTTT. Amino acid sequence: CASIRETEAFF.

The chain joins TRBV11-2 to TRBJ2-5; D ambiguous. This CDR3 comprises 12 residues. Trimming pared 2 bases from V and 5 bases from J, leaving 6 bases between. CDR1 is SGHAT, CDR2 FQNNGV, per germline. CDR3 residues: CASSLMRETQYF. For the CDR3, the DNA is TGTGCCAGCAGCTTAATGAGGGAGACCCAGTACTTC.

This sequence joins TRBV6-1 and TRBJ2-7; 7 positions match TRBD1. The CDR3 covers 15 residues. Losses at the gene ends were 6 bases for V and 1 base for J; bases not matched to a gene: 9. Germline V gives CDR1 MNHNS, CDR2 SASEGT. CDR3 sequence: CASRTQGVGSYEQYF. CDR3 DNA: TGTGCCAGCAGAACTCAGGGGGTAGGGTCCTACGAGCAGTACTTC.

Only one count was recorded for this clone. This chain links TRBV28 with TRBJ1-5; no reliable D call. CDR1 MDHEN and CDR2 SYDVKM come from the germline V gene. The CDR3 is 15 residues long. The germline V and J ends were trimmed by 5 bases and 4 bases, with 15 bases remaining between them. The CDR3 DNA sequence: TGTGCCAGCAGTCCTTATCGGGCCCCTAATCAGCCCCAGCATTTT. Translation: CASSPYRAPNQPQHF. The variable domain in full, with the rest retrieved from reference TRBV28 and TRBJ1-5, is DVKVTQSSRYLVKRTGEKVFLECVQDMDHENMFWYRQDPGLGLRLIYFSYDVKMKEKGDIPEGYSVSREKKERFSLILESASTNQTSMYLCASSPYRAPNQPQHFGDGTRLSIL.

This chain connects TRBV5-8 to TRBJ2-7; TRBD1 aligns across 9 bases. J lost 5 bases, V lost 6 bases, and 9 bases had no gene match. The CDR3 extends over 14 amino acids. Per germline, CDR1 SGHTS and CDR2 YDEGEE. CDR3 region: CASILGTGTHEQYF. CDR3 bases: TGTGCCAGCATCCTCGGGACAGGGACACACGAGCAGTACTTC.

The chain links TRBV5-4 to TRBJ2-7; the D call may be TRBD1 or TRBD2 (6 bases each). Germline V lookup: CDR1 SGHNT, CDR2 YYREEE (reference sequence). Trimming shortened V by 4 bases and J by 4 bases, and 21 bases separated the two germline ends. CDR3 length: 16 residues. The CDR3 loop is CASSPGGGGLVYEQYF. CDR3 coding DNA: TGTGCCAGCAGCCCCGGAGGTGGGGGGCTAGTATACGAGCAGTACTTC.